These T cell receptor beta chains were read from a single sample in a study of shared clonotypes between healthy human individuals. The repertoire was sequenced with immunoSEQ multiplex PCR; TCRdb's copy has only in-frame clones and lacks some. Of about 92,000 clones listed, less than 60% are singletons. The sample was PBMCs. The receptors shown here come from a woman aged 40 to 55 in good health. Some clones in this sample may be carry-over from other donors' samples. Both conserved end residues are part of each CDR3. The D gene is left open where the match is weak. Only some rows state a clone size, as once, few, many or a class for expanded clones.

size: many
length: 11
D: .
V: TRBV5-8
J: TRBJ1-5
DNA: TGTGCCAGCAGCTTTAATCAGCCCCAGCATTTT
CDR3: CASSFNQPQHF

size: .
length: 17
D: TRBD1
V: TRBV10-3
J: TRBJ2-6
DNA: TGTGCCATCAACACCGGGACAGGGGCTTCTGGGGCCAACGTCCTGACTTTC
CDR3: CAINTGTGASGANVLTF

size: .
length: 14
D: .
V: TRBV9
J: TRBJ2-1
DNA: TGTGCCAGCAGCGTACAGGCGGAGGGGAATGAGCAGTTCTTC
CDR3: CASSVQAEGNEQFF

size: few
length: 13
D: .
V: TRBV14
J: TRBJ2-5
DNA: TGTGCCAGCAGCCCTCTAAACGGCGGGGAGCAGTACTTC
CDR3: CASSPLNGGEQYF

size: many
length: 16
D: .
V: TRBV7-2
J: TRBJ2-2
DNA: TGTGCCAGCAGCTTAGCGTCGCGTACGAACACCGGGGAGCTGTTTTTT
CDR3: CASSLASRTNTGELFF

size: .
length: 16
D: .
V: TRBV28
J: TRBJ2-3
DNA: TGTGCCAGCAGTTTTAGTCCGGGGGACAGCACAGATACGCAGTATTTT
CDR3: CASSFSPGDSTDTQYF

size: many
length: 17
D: TRBD1
V: TRBV11-1
J: TRBJ1-1
DNA: TGTGCCAGCAGCTTCGTCAGACAGGGTATCATGAACACTGAAGCTTTCTTT
CDR3: CASSFVRQGIMNTEAFF

size: few
length: 14
D: .
V: TRBV29-1
J: TRBJ1-5
DNA: TGCAGCGTTGAAGATAAGCACGGGGAGGGACCCCAGCATTTT
CDR3: CSVEDKHGEGPQHF

size: .
length: 11
D: .
V: TRBV20-1
J: TRBJ2-1
DNA: TGCAGTGCTTCTGCCTACAATGAGCAGTTCTTC
CDR3: CSASAYNEQFF

size: few
length: 13
D: .
V: TRBV6-6
J: TRBJ2-7
DNA: TGTGCCAGCAGTTATACGGCGACCTACGAGCAGTACTTC
CDR3: CASSYTATYEQYF

size: .
length: 14
D: TRBD1
V: TRBV5-1
J: TRBJ1-4
DNA: TGCGCCAGCAGCGACACAGGGGTGGATGAAAAACTGTTTTTT
CDR3: CASSDTGVDEKLFF

size: .
length: 18
D: .
V: TRBV4-2
J: TRBJ1-2
DNA: TGTGCCAGCAGCCAAGTAGCTCGGCGGCAGGGTCGAGACTATGGCTACACCTTC
CDR3: CASSQVARRQGRDYGYTF

size: .
length: 12
D: .
V: TRBV19
J: TRBJ2-3
DNA: TGTGCCAGTAGTACTCCTGTGGATACGCAGTATTTT
CDR3: CASSTPVDTQYF

size: many
length: 11
D: .
V: TRBV30
J: TRBJ1-1
DNA: TGTGCCTGGGCAGATAACACTGAAGCTTTCTTT
CDR3: CAWADNTEAFF

size: .
length: 15
D: .
V: TRBV29-1
J: TRBJ2-3
DNA: TGCAGCGTCGATAACCGGACGGTGTGGGCAGATACGCAGTATTTT
CDR3: CSVDNRTVWADTQYF

size: .
length: 16
D: .
V: TRBV7-7
J: TRBJ2-2
DNA: TGTGCCAGCAGCTTAGGGACGGGAGAGGGGACCGGGGAGCTGTTTTTT
CDR3: CASSLGTGEGTGELFF

size: .
length: 15
D: TRBD2
V: TRBV6-5
J: TRBJ2-1
DNA: TGTGCCAGTGGGACTAGCGGGGGCCTTCGCAGTAGGCAGTTCTTC
CDR3: CASGTSGGLRSRQFF

size: .
length: 12
D: TRBD1
V: TRBV29-1
J: TRBJ2-5
DNA: TGCAGCGTCCGGGACAGTCAAGAGACCCAGTACTTC
CDR3: CSVRDSQETQYF

size: few
length: 14
D: .
V: TRBV18
J: TRBJ2-2
DNA: TGTGCCAGCTCACCCCAGGCAGAGGGCGGGGAGCTGTTTTTT
CDR3: CASSPQAEGGELFF

size: .
length: 11
D: .
V: TRBV7-9
J: TRBJ2-3
DNA: TGTGCCAGCAGCCCGCAAGATACGCAGTATTTT
CDR3: CASSPQDTQYF

size: many
length: 17
D: .
V: TRBV7-8
J: TRBJ2-5
DNA: TGTGCCAGCAGCTTAGGCCGGGTTTCGGCAGGACAAGAGACCCAGTACTTC
CDR3: CASSLGRVSAGQETQYF

size: .
length: 15
D: TRBD1
V: TRBV7-2
J: TRBJ2-7
DNA: TGTGCCAGCAGCTTAGTGTTGACAGGGTCCTACGAGCAGTACTTC
CDR3: CASSLVLTGSYEQYF

size: .
length: 11
D: .
V: TRBV28
J: TRBJ1-1
DNA: TGTGCCAGCAGATCAGGGGCTGAAGCTTTCTTT
CDR3: CASRSGAEAFF

size: .
length: 16
D: .
V: TRBV5-1
J: TRBJ1-3
DNA: TGCGCCAGCAGCTTGGTAGGCGCCTTCTCTGGAAACACCATATATTTT
CDR3: CASSLVGAFSGNTIYF

size: .
length: 16
D: TRBD1
V: TRBV18
J: TRBJ2-2
DNA: TGTGCCAGCTCACCTCAGGGGGCTTTGGACACCGGGGAGCTGTTTTTT
CDR3: CASSPQGALDTGELFF

size: many
length: 14
D: TRBD1
V: TRBV28
J: TRBJ1-4
DNA: TGTGCCGGGGGAGGGGGCAGAACTAATGAAAAACTGTTTTTT
CDR3: CAGGGGRTNEKLFF

size: .
length: 12
D: .
V: TRBV28
J: TRBJ1-1
DNA: TGTGCCAGCAGTTTAGTAGGAAGACGGGCTTTCTTT
CDR3: CASSLVGRRAFF

size: .
length: 14
D: .
V: TRBV10-3
J: TRBJ1-2
DNA: TGTGCCATCAGTGATCGGGGGGCGGGGTATGGCTACACCTTC
CDR3: CAISDRGAGYGYTF

size: .
length: 16
D: TRBD1
V: TRBV7-2
J: TRBJ2-5
DNA: TGTGCCAGCAGCTTAGAACTGGCAGGGGGTTTCGAGACCCAGTACTTC
CDR3: CASSLELAGGFETQYF

size: few
length: 15
D: TRBD2
V: TRBV7-3
J: TRBJ2-5
DNA: TGTGCCAGCAGCTTAGGGGGGAGGGACCAAGAGACCCAGTACTTC
CDR3: CASSLGGRDQETQYF

size: .
length: 14
D: TRBD2
V: TRBV7-9
J: TRBJ2-7
DNA: TGTGCCAGCAGCTATGGCGGGAGGGCCGCCGAGCAGTACTTC
CDR3: CASSYGGRAAEQYF

size: .
length: 13
D: .
V: TRBV28
J: TRBJ2-5
DNA: TGTGCCAGCAGTTTAGGCAGGGAAGAGACCCAGTACTTC
CDR3: CASSLGREETQYF

size: few
length: 11
D: .
V: TRBV29-1
J: TRBJ2-7
DNA: TGCAGCGTTGAAGACGACTACGAGCAGTACTTC
CDR3: CSVEDDYEQYF

size: many
length: 14
D: TRBD1
V: TRBV27
J: TRBJ2-7
DNA: TGTGCCAGTGCGGGTGGACAGGGTGTATACGAGCAGTACTTC
CDR3: CASAGGQGVYEQYF

size: many
length: 11
D: .
V: TRBV29-1
J: TRBJ1-2
DNA: TGCAGAGTGGACACGAACTATGGCTACACCTTC
CDR3: CRVDTNYGYTF

size: many
length: 13
D: .
V: TRBV29-1
J: TRBJ1-1
DNA: TGCAGCGTTGGGAAGGAGCTGAACACTGAAGCTTTCTTT
CDR3: CSVGKELNTEAFF

size: .
length: 14
D: .
V: TRBV6-5
J: TRBJ2-7
DNA: TGTGCCAGCAGTCAGGTACCTTATGTCTACGAGCAGTACTTC
CDR3: CASSQVPYVYEQYF

size: many
length: 15
D: .
V: TRBV5-5
J: TRBJ2-1
DNA: TGTGCCAGCAGCTTAGTTCCAGAGGCCTACAATGAGCAGTTCTTC
CDR3: CASSLVPEAYNEQFF

size: .
length: 10
D: .
V: TRBV7-8
J: TRBJ2-2
DNA: TGTGCCAGCAGCTACGGGGAGCTGTTTTTT
CDR3: CASSYGELFF

size: few
length: 13
D: .
V: TRBV7-7
J: TRBJ2-5
DNA: TGTGCTAGCAGCTTACGAGAGAAAGAGACCCAGTACTTC
CDR3: CASSLREKETQYF

size: .
length: 11
D: .
V: TRBV30
J: TRBJ1-2
DNA: TGTGCCTGGAGTGGGACCTATGGCTACACCTTC
CDR3: CAWSGTYGYTF

size: .
length: 16
D: TRBD1
V: TRBV28
J: TRBJ1-2
DNA: TGTGCCAGCAGTTCCCGGACAGGGGGCGCGAGGTATGGCTACACCTTC
CDR3: CASSSRTGGARYGYTF

size: few
length: 12
D: .
V: TRBV29-1
J: TRBJ2-7
DNA: TGCAGCCCCCGAGGGGGGCGGTACGAGCAGTACTTC
CDR3: CSPRGGRYEQYF

size: .
length: 14
D: .
V: TRBV6-1
J: TRBJ2-1
DNA: TGCGCCAGCAATGGTCCTTCCTCCTACAATGAGCAGTTCTTC
CDR3: CASNGPSSYNEQFF

size: many
length: 16
D: .
V: TRBV2
J: TRBJ2-2
DNA: TGTGCCAGCAGTGAACAGGGAATTACGAACACCGGGGAGCTGTTTTTT
CDR3: CASSEQGITNTGELFF

size: .
length: 12
D: TRBD2
V: TRBV6-6
J: TRBJ2-7
DNA: TGTGCCAGCAGAGCGGGAGGGAACGAGAAGTGCTTC
CDR3: CASRAGGNEKCF

size: few
length: 14
D: .
V: TRBV29-1
J: TRBJ1-1
DNA: TGCAGCGTTGAGAGGGGCAGCTCGAACACTGAAGCTTTCTTT
CDR3: CSVERGSSNTEAFF

size: .
length: 15
D: TRBD2
V: TRBV5-6
J: TRBJ2-1
DNA: TGTGCCAGCAGCTTGGGGGTTAGCGGGAGTAGGCGGCTGTTCTTC
CDR3: CASSLGVSGSRRLFF

size: .
length: 16
D: .
V: TRBV28
J: TRBJ2-1
DNA: TGTGCCAGCGGACCTCTAGGCGGGGCAAGAAACAATGAGCAGTTCTTC
CDR3: CASGPLGGARNNEQFF

size: .
length: 13
D: .
V: TRBV6-5
J: TRBJ1-6
DNA: TGTGCCAGCGACAGTCCACTAAAGGATCCCCTCCACTTT
CDR3: CASDSPLKDPLHF

size: .
length: 12
D: .
V: TRBV7-9
J: TRBJ2-5
DNA: TGTGCCAGCAGCTTAAGACCAGAGACCCAGTACTTC
CDR3: CASSLRPETQYF

size: .
length: 16
D: .
V: TRBV28
J: TRBJ1-5
DNA: TGTGCCAGCAGTTCCCCGGGACATTATAGCAATCAGCCCCAGCATTTT
CDR3: CASSSPGHYSNQPQHF

size: .
length: 15
D: TRBD1
V: TRBV5-4
J: TRBJ2-7
DNA: TGTGCCAGCAGAAGTGGACAGGGGGCTACCTACGAGCAGTACTTC
CDR3: CASRSGQGATYEQYF

size: .
length: 15
D: TRBD1
V: TRBV4-2
J: TRBJ1-5
DNA: TGTGCCAGCAGCCCCGGGACAGCGGACAATCAGCCCCAGCATTTT
CDR3: CASSPGTADNQPQHF

size: once
length: 15
D: TRBD2
V: TRBV27
J: TRBJ2-7
DNA: TGCGCCGGCAGTTCCCTAGCGGGAGCGGATGGCGAGCAGTACTTC
CDR3: CAGSSLAGADGEQYF